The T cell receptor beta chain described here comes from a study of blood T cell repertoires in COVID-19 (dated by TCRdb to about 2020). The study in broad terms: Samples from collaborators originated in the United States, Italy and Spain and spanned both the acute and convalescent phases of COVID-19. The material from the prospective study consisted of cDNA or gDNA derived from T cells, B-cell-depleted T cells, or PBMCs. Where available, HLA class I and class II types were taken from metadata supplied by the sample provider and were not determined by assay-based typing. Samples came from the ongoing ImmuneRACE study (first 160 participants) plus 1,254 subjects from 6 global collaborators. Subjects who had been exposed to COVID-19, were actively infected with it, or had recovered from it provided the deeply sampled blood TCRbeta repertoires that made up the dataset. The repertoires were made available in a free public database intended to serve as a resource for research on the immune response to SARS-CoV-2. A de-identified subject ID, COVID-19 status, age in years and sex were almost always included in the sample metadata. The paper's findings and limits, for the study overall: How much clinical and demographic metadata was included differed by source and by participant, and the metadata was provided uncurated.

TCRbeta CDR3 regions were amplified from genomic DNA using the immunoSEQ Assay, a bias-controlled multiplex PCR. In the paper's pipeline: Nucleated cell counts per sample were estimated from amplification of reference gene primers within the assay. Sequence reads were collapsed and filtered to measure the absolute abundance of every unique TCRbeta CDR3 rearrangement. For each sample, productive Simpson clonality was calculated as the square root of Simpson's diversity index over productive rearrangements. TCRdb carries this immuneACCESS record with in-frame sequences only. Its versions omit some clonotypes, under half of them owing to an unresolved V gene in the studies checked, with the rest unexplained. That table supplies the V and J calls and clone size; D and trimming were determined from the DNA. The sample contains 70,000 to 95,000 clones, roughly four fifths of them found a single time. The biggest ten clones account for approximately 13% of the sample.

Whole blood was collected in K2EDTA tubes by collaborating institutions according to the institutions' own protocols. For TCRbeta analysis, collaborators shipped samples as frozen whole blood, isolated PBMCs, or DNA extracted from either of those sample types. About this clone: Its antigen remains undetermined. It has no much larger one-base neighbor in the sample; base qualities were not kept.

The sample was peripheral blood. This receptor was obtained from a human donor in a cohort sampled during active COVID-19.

The CDR3 in this case is CASSLDRDGYTF. Read as DNA, the sequence is TGTGCCAGCAGCTTGGACAGGGATGGCTACACCTTC. This chain joins TRBV5-4 to TRBJ1-2; the D gene is perhaps TRBD1, from 6 matching bases. V is pared back by 0 bases and J by 6 bases, with 6 bases lying between the germline termini. Based on the germline V gene (reference sequence), the CDR1 and CDR2 sequences are SGHNT and YYREEE. The CDR3 sequence holds 12 residues, the cysteine and phenylalanine included. The only DNA kept is the CDR3, 36 bases in frame from the first base.